This TCR beta chain was identified in a study of regulatory T cells in long-lasting Graves disease (dated by TCRdb to about 2021). Broadly, across the study: Patients with newly diagnosed Graves' disease had been on antithyroid drugs for under 3 months. Persistent Graves' disease patients were compared with newly diagnosed Graves' disease patients by peripheral blood TCR sequencing and RNA sequencing. The study took place in China and was registered as a clinical trial. A total of 35 or so samples underwent TCR sequencing: some 13 from persistent and roughly 20 from newly diagnosed Graves' disease patients. The paper's findings and limits, for the study overall: Sequencing and analysis were limited to the TCR beta chain. Patients with persistent disease shared more public clonotypes (fewer than 3,000) than newly diagnosed patients did (more than 900). As a limitation, the authors acknowledged that the small sample size may reduce accuracy. Peripheral blood alone was examined, since thyroid tissue, which constituted the primary lesion, could not be accessed. TRBV28, TRBJ1-2 and TRBJ2-5 were preferentially used in persistent disease, while TRBV20-1 and TRBJ2-1 were favored in newly diagnosed disease. Persistent Graves' disease patients showed lower TCR Shannon entropy and fewer highly expanded clones than newly diagnosed patients, suggesting clonal expansion.

What this sample's time point label stands for: newly diagnosed GD, antithyroid drugs for less than 3 months. For both TCR sequencing and RNA sequencing, RNA was extracted from PBMCs using TRIzol. Graves' disease was diagnosed according to American Thyroid Association guidelines. Patients were recruited from an endocrinology department in Xi'an, China. From each patient, around 9 milliliters of peripheral blood was collected into an EDTA anticoagulant tube. PBMCs were isolated by Ficoll Paque Plus density gradient separation without further T cell sorting. An Agilent 2100 Bioanalyzer and agarose gel were used to assess RNA quality, and a NanoDrop 2000 was used to measure RNA concentration. A few counts support this clonotype. The antigen this receptor binds is unknown. Base-call qualities are not available, and no considerably larger clone is one nucleotide away. Library preparation was by multiplex PCR. The instrument given in TCRdb is Illumina HiSeq 4000. CDR3 regions were amplified by Arm-PCR with iRepertoire HTBI primers to construct TCR beta libraries. PCR products were gel purified before sequencing. Regarding the original processing steps: Gene usage analysis of CDR3 amino acid clonotypes used the 62 TRBV and 14 to 15 TRBJ segments found across samples. Filtered high-quality paired reads were merged into contigs using COPE and FqMerger. BLAST was used to align contigs to the IMGT TRBV, TRBD and TRBJ reference genes, and CDR3 was defined following IMGT. Clonotypes above 0.1% frequency were classified as highly expanded clones. Shannon entropy served as the measure of repertoire diversity, while the Gini coefficient captured V-J evenness. A clonotype found in more than one individual was treated as public. TCRdb applied fastp at Q25 and MiXCR to the public reads, then kept only in-frame beta chains. Entries that share a CDR3 protein sequence are merged under the most common genes and DNA. These V and J calls rely on TCRdb rather than the paper's analysis. In all, the sample holds more than 300,000 distinct CDR3 sequences, and around 15% of those were seen once. The top ten constitute around 20% of the sample.

V is clipped by 4 bases and J by 5 bases, and the sequence between their germline boundaries is 13 bases long. CDR1 and CDR2, looked up from the germline V gene, are SGHRS and YFSETQ. From its cysteine to its phenylalanine, the CDR3 spans 13 amino acids. The only DNA kept is the CDR3, 39 bases in frame from the first base. Separately, the same data were catalogued under a study of T cells in Graves' hyperthyroidism and ophthalmopathy. The second publication reports: Graves' hyperthyroidism was defined as stable when no progression to ophthalmopathy occurred over 18 months of follow-up. Hyperthyroidism patients were newly diagnosed, with disease duration under 2 months, and aged 18 to 65 years. Patients with uncontrolled infections, other autoimmune diseases, pregnancy or lactation were excluded. Diagnoses relied on clinical symptoms, serum thyroxine and TRAb, thyroid ultrasound and orbital computed tomography. The first round of RT-PCR for the TCR CDR3 was performed with the HTBI primer set and the Qiagen OneStep RT-PCR kit. Most expanded thyroid clonotypes (frequency above 0.001) were also detected in blood, suggesting blood repertoires may reflect thyroid immune responses. Ophthalmopathy was separated from stable hyperthyroidism by a 13 V-J signature model, with just over 85% sensitivity and roughly 84% specificity obtained in cross-validation and 80%/75% obtained in testing. In validation, the model predicted progression to ophthalmopathy a median of roughly 6.5 months before onset, with about 70% sensitivity and roughly 72% specificity. TCR V-J signatures able to tell the groups apart were searched for in a discovery cohort of approximately 95 patients, of whom around 42 had Graves' ophthalmopathy and roughly 59 had stable Graves' hyperthyroidism. An independent validation cohort of under 20 hyperthyroidism patients and about 15 patients who later progressed to ophthalmopathy tested prospective prediction of ophthalmopathy. The roughly 100 discovery patients were divided at random into training and test sets in a 7:3 ratio. In addition, the study compared T-cell repertoires in thyroid tissue and in blood from about 6 Graves' hyperthyroidism patients. Following sampling, methimazole starting at 30 mg daily was given to hyperthyroidism patients, and high-dose intravenous methylprednisolone was given to ophthalmopathy patients. A second multiplex PCR round built the libraries, followed by size selection and purification. Libraries were sequenced paired-end with 100 bp reads on an Illumina HiSeq2000. SOAPnuke was used to process the raw data, removing reads that contained adapters or uncalled bases, had a mean Phred below 15, or lacked an exact match to the constant primer or identifier. High-quality paired reads were merged using COPE v1.2.5, and each unique nucleotide sequence was defined as a clonotype. MiTCR v1.1 was used to align clonotypes to the IMGT TRBV, TRBD and TRBJ reference segments. Analysis was restricted to V-J combinations with a frequency above 0.0001, which covered roughly 99% of repertoires. The TCS score was defined as the ratio of F50 (clonal expansion) to E x V (chaos), calculated using BLOSUM62-based TCRdist between CDR3 peptides within each V-J. Welch's t-statistics and random forest reduced around 520 V-J features to 10 to 15, which were used in a naive Bayes classifier (R e1071). No statistical method was used to set the sample size in advance, and investigators knew the group allocation. TCR Vbeta CDR3 sequencing of 120 to 150 peripheral blood samples (approximately 44 ophthalmopathy, about 74 hyperthyroidism and approximately 17 progressor patients) is reported in the paper.

Source: peripheral blood mononuclear cells (PBMCs), taken at new diagnosis, from a patient treated with antithyroid drugs. The chain employs TRBV5-1 and TRBJ2-7, with TRBD2 as a weak D call on 5 bases. The receptor was derived from a woman aged 18-29 years with Graves disease. Donor details come from another sample of the same person, matched by shared clones. Read as DNA, the sequence is TGCGCCAGCAGCAGACAAGAGGGTGACGAGCAGTACTTC. It translates to CASSRQEGDEQYF.